This TCR beta chain was captured by sequencing in a study of metastatic and nonmetastatic thyroid tumors. Thyroid surgery was performed in patients who had received no treatment beforehand. TCRdb reanalyzed the PCR reads with MiXCR. The table has some 46,000 clones, 20% to 25% seen once; the top ten hold approximately 3.5%. The CDR3 totals 19 residues. The germline CDR1 and CDR2 sequences are MNHEY and SVGEGT. V lost 0 bases and J lost 8; bases outside the gene matches: 19. The chain couples TRBV6-2 or TRBV6-3 to TRBJ1-2, with 9 bases that match TRBD1. The receptor was derived from a male donor with papillary thyroid cancer or a benign thyroid nodule (not recorded which). Some clones in this sample may be carry-over from other donors' samples. The specimen was blood. CDR3 nucleotides: TGTGCCAGCAGTTACTCGATACCCGGGACAGGGAATTTGGTGGGCGGCTACACCTTC. Translated, it gives CASSYSIPGTGNLVGGYTF.